This is a list of T cell receptor beta chains from one sample in a study of blood T cells in healthy people across ages. TCRdb fed the 5' RACE reads into MiXCR, producing one record per CDR3 protein. This table holds 650,000 to 1,000,000 distinct CDR3 sequences, 36% found once. The sequenced sample consisted of blood. The source is a young man in good health. Each CDR3 is given with its conserved first and last residue. A D gene is named only where the DNA matches it firmly. Not every row has a clone size; where given, it reads once, few, many or a size class.

D	length	size	V	J	DNA	CDR3
NA	17	few	TRBV4-2	TRBJ1-6	TGTGCCAGCAGCCAAGACCGGATGGGCCAGGTGGGATCACCCCTCCACTTT	CASSQDRMGQVGSPLHF
NA	15	few	TRBV2	TRBJ1-4	TGTGCCAGCAGTGAAACCCGTACAACTAATGAAAAACTGTTTTTT	CASSETRTTNEKLFF
TRBD2	20	many	TRBV4-1	TRBJ2-3	TGCGCCAGCAGCCAAGCCCCCTTAATTACCGGGACTAGTCCTACGGATACGCAGTATTTT	CASSQAPLITGTSPTDTQYF
NA	11	NA	TRBV20-1	TRBJ2-3	TGCAGTGCTAGAGTTAAAGATACGCAGTATTTT	CSARVKDTQYF
TRBD1	14	few	TRBV7-9	TRBJ1-5	TGTGCCAGCAGCTTAGAGGGGGCCAATCAGCCCCAGCATTTT	CASSLEGANQPQHF
NA	12	many	TRBV20-1	TRBJ2-7	TGCAGTGCTAGTCTGGTAGTCTACGAGCAGTACTTC	CSASLVVYEQYF
NA	14	NA	TRBV7-9	TRBJ2-7	TGTGCCAGCAACGAAGATGTAAGGTTTTATGAGCAGTACTTC	CASNEDVRFYEQYF
TRBD1	17	NA	TRBV4-3	TRBJ1-4	TGCGCCAGCAGCCAATCGATTCCGGGACAGCGAAATGAAAAACTGTTTTTT	CASSQSIPGQRNEKLFF
NA	13	NA	TRBV6-1	TRBJ1-1	TGTGCCAGCAGTGGACAGCTTCGAACTGAAGCTTTCTTT	CASSGQLRTEAFF
TRBD1	13	NA	TRBV28	TRBJ1-2	TGTGCCAGCAGTTTAAACAGGGGGCATGGCTACACCTTC	CASSLNRGHGYTF
NA	16	NA	TRBV11-2	TRBJ1-1	TGTACCAGCAACCCCTCGGGGGCTGCTTCGAACACTGAAGCTTTCTTT	CTSNPSGAASNTEAFF
TRBD2	16	few	TRBV5-1	TRBJ2-3	TGCGCCAGCAGCCGGGGGGGGCGGACTCAGACAGATACGCAGTATTTT	CASSRGGRTQTDTQYF
NA	17	few	TRBV6-6	TRBJ2-1	TGTGCCAGCAGTTCGCAGTGGGGACGACAGCTAGGGGGTGAGCAGTTCTTC	CASSSQWGRQLGGEQFF
NA	11	NA	TRBV12-3/TRBV12-4	TRBJ2-1	TGTGCCAGCAGTTTGCAGGGGACCCAGTTCTTC	CASSLQGTQFF
NA	13	many	TRBV2	TRBJ2-7	TGTGCCAGCAGTGAAACACGGGGCGCCGAGCAGTACTTC	CASSETRGAEQYF
NA	13	few	TRBV15	TRBJ2-3	TGTGCCACCAGCAGATCTCCAGCAGATACGCAGTATTTT	CATSRSPADTQYF
TRBD1	13	few	TRBV5-6	TRBJ1-2	TGTGCCAGCAGCTACGACAGGGAGGGCGGCTACACCTTC	CASSYDREGGYTF
TRBD2	17	NA	TRBV20-1	TRBJ2-7	TGCAGTGCTAGAGCCTGGGCCCGGGACTATCCCTCCTACGAGCAGTACTTC	CSARAWARDYPSYEQYF
TRBD1	16	NA	TRBV10-3	TRBJ1-4	TGTGCCATCAGTGAGACCCGTCACAGGGGAAATGAAAAACTGTTTTTT	CAISETRHRGNEKLFF
TRBD1	18	NA	TRBV5-1	TRBJ2-2	TGCGCCAGCAGCCCCTCGTGGGTAGGGGGCACGAACACCGGGGAGCTGTTTTTT	CASSPSWVGGTNTGELFF
TRBD1	18	NA	TRBV5-6	TRBJ2-1	TGTGCCAGCAGCTCTCTCGGAAGAGGGGGCCCAATACAAGAGACCCAGTTCTTC	CASSSLGRGGPIQETQFF
NA	15	NA	TRBV19	TRBJ1-5	TGTGCCAGTAGTAGGCAGCGTAATAGCAATCAGCCCCAGCATTTT	CASSRQRNSNQPQHF
TRBD1	14	few	TRBV24-1	TRBJ2-5	TGTGCCACCAGTGATTGGACAGGGACAAAGACCCAGTACTTC	CATSDWTGTKTQYF
NA	14	NA	TRBV12-3/TRBV12-4	TRBJ2-3	TGTGCCAGCAGTTCTGGCATGATACTAGATACGCAGTATTTT	CASSSGMILDTQYF
NA	14	NA	TRBV5-4	TRBJ2-4	TGTGCCACCCGAAAAGGACTTGACGGAAACATTCAGTACTTC	CATRKGLDGNIQYF
NA	12	NA	TRBV25-1	TRBJ1-2	TGTGCCAGCAGTGTCGAGCTCGATGGCTACACCTTC	CASSVELDGYTF
TRBD1	16	NA	TRBV7-2	TRBJ2-7	TGTGCCAGCAGCTGGATGGGGACAGGGGGATCCTACGAGCAGTACTTC	CASSWMGTGGSYEQYF
TRBD1	15	few	TRBV4-3	TRBJ2-4	TGCGCCAGCAGCCAAGATACCGGGACAGGAAACATTCAGTACTTC	CASSQDTGTGNIQYF
NA	13	NA	TRBV29-1	TRBJ1-6	TGCAGCGTCCGGGGAAGAGGAGACTCACCCCTCCACTTT	CSVRGRGDSPLHF
TRBD1	14	NA	TRBV29-1	TRBJ2-4	TGCAGCGTACAGGGGATACTAGCCAAAAACATTCAGTACTTC	CSVQGILAKNIQYF
NA	14	many	TRBV20-1	TRBJ2-1	TGCAGTGCTAGAAATGTGGGCAGGGTGGATGAGCAGTTCTTC	CSARNVGRVDEQFF
NA	14	many	TRBV7-2	TRBJ2-3	TGTGCCAGCAGCCCGCCGGGATTCACAGATACGCAGTATTTT	CASSPPGFTDTQYF
TRBD2	15	many	TRBV20-1	TRBJ2-1	TGCAGTGCCCTGGGACTAGCGGGGACGGGCAATGAGCAGTTCTTC	CSALGLAGTGNEQFF
NA	13	few	TRBV29-1	TRBJ1-2	TGCAGCGTTGAAGGAGGGTTGGACTATGGCTACACCTTC	CSVEGGLDYGYTF
TRBD1	12	many	TRBV30	TRBJ2-1	TGTGCCGGGAGCCAGACAGGGAATGAGCAGTTCTTC	CAGSQTGNEQFF
NA	15	many	TRBV7-9	TRBJ1-2	TGTGCCAGCAGCGATTCCATTCGGGACTTCTATGGCTACACCTTC	CASSDSIRDFYGYTF
NA	16	NA	TRBV5-4	TRBJ2-3	TGTGCCAGCAGCACCCCCGGACGGGAACGGACAGATACGCAGTATTTT	CASSTPGRERTDTQYF